The following is a T cell receptor (beta chain) sequence with its context. The TCR beta CDR3 region was amplified from genomic DNA, with two rounds of multiplex PCR being used for the amplification. Initially, in first-round PCR, primers specific to each TRBV and TRBJ gene were used. TCRdb re-called the multiplex PCR reads with MiXCR, one entry per CDR3 protein. The data hold approximately 15,000 distinct CDR3 sequences, with around two fifths observed a single time. In germline, CDR1 is MNHNS, CDR2 SASEGT. The CDR3 length is 16 residues. The trim removed 3 bases at V and 4 bases at J, leaving 8 bases unmatched. The sample is drawn from a study of prognosis after radiotherapy for stage I lung cancer.

The sequence was obtained from a donor aged 50 or older with non-small cell lung cancer. The material sequenced was PBMCs, taken before or after stereotactic body radiation therapy (not recorded which). V is TRBV6-1 and J is TRBJ2-1, with 8 positions matching TRBD2. CDR3 region: CASSELAGSLYNEQFF. The CDR3 DNA follows: TGTGCCAGCAGTGAGTTAGCGGGGAGCCTTTACAATGAGCAGTTCTTC.